The 7 T cell receptor beta chains below all came from one sample that was sequenced in a study of shared clonotypes between healthy human individuals. The assay was immunoSEQ multiplex PCR, and TCRdb's table has in-frame clones only and misses some. This sample yields 2.3 million or so clones, of which approximately 95% are seen a single time; approximately 0.4% belongs to the top ten. The sequenced material came from naive CD4+ T cells from PBMCs. Described subset: CD45RA+ positively selected. The receptors derive from a man between 18 and 29 years old in good health. Some clones in this sample may be carry-over from other donors' samples.

The genes are TRBV7-2 and TRBJ2-7; 8 positions agree with TRBD2. V shed 5 bases and J 3 bases; nucleotides not matched to a gene: 9. The CDR3 runs to 15 residues. Germline assignment: CDR1 SGHTA and CDR2 FQGNSA. The CDR3 here is CASSPWGLVVYEQYF. For the CDR3, the DNA is TGTGCCAGCAGCCCGTGGGGACTAGTGGTCTACGAGCAGTACTTC. Variable domain in full (rest from reference TRBV7-2 and TRBJ2-7): GAGVSQSPSNKVTEKGKDVELRCDPISGHTALYWYRQSLGQGLEFLIYFQGNSAPDKSGLPSDRFSAERTGGSVSTLTIQRTQQEDSAVYLCASSPWGLVVYEQYFGPGTRLTVT.

V is TRBV14 and J is TRBJ1-2, with D maybe TRBD1 (5 bases). Germline CDR1 SGHDN, CDR2 FVKESK. This CDR3 is built from 15 residues. The V end lost 1 base, the J end lost 4 bases, and 13 bases lay between the germline ends. CDR3 residues: CASSQVGAGPYGYTF. CDR3 coding DNA: TGTGCCAGCAGCCAAGTCGGGGCAGGGCCCTATGGCTACACCTTC.

This chain links TRBV6-1 with TRBJ2-7; 9 bases line up with TRBD1. With V trimmed by 1 base and J by 6 bases, 4 bases remained unmatched. CDR1 is MNHNS, CDR2 SASEGT, per germline. The CDR3 is 14 amino acids. The CDR3 sequence is CASSEGTGVGEQYF. DNA for the CDR3: TGTGCCAGCAGTGAAGGGACAGGGGTGGGCGAGCAGTACTTC.

This sequence joins TRBV18 and TRBJ2-7; 12 bases are shared with TRBD2. This CDR3 has 16 amino acids. Per the germline V gene, CDR1 is KGHSH and CDR2 is LQKENI. The V and J ends lost 4 bases and 4 bases, in that order; junction bases with no gene match: 8. The CDR3 coding sequence is TGTGCCAGCTCACAGGGACTAGCGGGTACCTTATACGAGCAGTACTTC. Translated: CASSQGLAGTLYEQYF.

V usage is TRBV14 and J usage is TRBJ1-3; no reliable D call. Trimming removed 4 bases from V and 4 bases from J, with 20 bases in between. The CDR3 is 17 residues long. Germline assignment: CDR1 SGHDN and CDR2 FVKESK. The CDR3: CASSPSGAIRGGNTIYF. The DNA of the CDR3 is TGTGCCAGCAGCCCCAGTGGAGCCATACGGGGAGGAAACACCATATATTTT.

The CDR3 spells CASSEGLAGPYYEQYF. In nucleotides, the CDR3 is TGTGCCAGCAGTGAAGGGCTAGCGGGGCCATACTACGAGCAGTACTTC. This sequence joins TRBV25-1 and TRBJ2-7; 9 nucleotides line up with TRBD2. The CDR3 loop spans 16 amino acids. Germline CDR1 and CDR2: MGHDK and SYGVNS. After removal of 2 bases from V and 3 bases from J, the junction contained 8 bases not matched to a gene.

The J gene is TRBJ1-1, the V gene TRBV11-2, with a possible D match to TRBD1 (6 bases). V lost 5 bases to trimming and J lost 3 bases, with 19 bases between them. The CDR3 sequence is 16 residues long. In germline, CDR1 is SGHAT, CDR2 FQNNGV. CDR3: CASSPRRGRGDTEAFF. The CDR3 nucleotides are TGTGCCAGCAGCCCGAGGAGGGGGAGAGGGGACACTGAAGCTTTCTTT.